This T cell receptor (beta chain) originates from a study of T cells in Graves' hyperthyroidism and ophthalmopathy. Study details: Peripheral blood samples were taken at initial diagnosis, prior to any treatment.

The CDR3 extends over 14 amino acids. Germline V gives CDR1 SNHLY, CDR2 FYNNEI. V was trimmed by 4 bases and J by 1 base, leaving 9 bases between them. There are many counts of this clonotype. RNA transcripts provided the source from which TCR beta CDR3 regions were amplified. An initial round of RT-PCR targeting the TCR CDR3 relied on the HTBI primer set. Using its own MiXCR run on the multiplex PCR reads, TCRdb lists one record per CDR3 protein. The table includes around 400,000 distinct CDR3 sequences, roughly 15% detected once. Source material: blood. J is TRBJ2-3 and V is TRBV2; unclear D gene. The TCR sequence derives from an older woman with Graves' ophthalmopathy. The DNA of the CDR3 is TGTGCCAGCAGTGGCCTAGGTCGCACAGATACGCAGTATTTT. Translated: CASSGLGRTDTQYF. The whole variable domain, remainder taken from reference TRBV2 and TRBJ2-3, is EPEVTQTPSHQVTQMGQEVILRCVPISNHLYFYWYRQILGQKVEFLVSFYNNEISEKSEIFDDQFSVERPDGSNFTLKIRSTKLEDSAMYFCASSGLGRTDTQYFGPGTRLTVL.